This T cell receptor (beta chain) was identified during a study of control samples from healthy donors and cancer patients. Method: immunoSEQ multiplex PCR; TCRdb's copy keeps in-frame clones and lacks some. The sample records tens of thousands of clones, 80% to 90% being singletons. The CDR3 runs 14 residues. Between the trimmed V and J ends, which lost 9 bases and 1 base, there was a span of 14 bases. Looked up from germline, CDR1 is MNHEY and CDR2 is SVGAGI. The V and J genes are TRBV6-5 and TRBJ2-3; D unclear. Material for sequencing was PBMCs. The clonotype was recovered from a woman aged 55-69 years with head and neck cancer. The chain's CDR3 is CASFLGSGTDTQYF. CDR3 coding DNA: TGTGCCAGTTTTTTGGGAAGCGGCACAGATACGCAGTATTTT.